This TCR beta chain was captured in a study of blood T cell repertoires in COVID-19. The CDR3 covers 19 residues. Germline assignment: CDR1 SEHNR and CDR2 FQNEAQ (reference sequence). With 5 bases clipped from V and 6 bases from J, the junction kept 17 bases outside the gene matches. The protocol was immunoSEQ multiplex PCR, while the TCRdb copy is restricted to in-frame clones and leaves out a portion. The sample has a few hundred thousand clones; approximately 92% are singletons. The sample was peripheral blood. The source of this sequence is a woman in her thirties or forties who had recovered from COVID-19. The rearrangement links TRBV7-9 to TRBJ2-3, with TRBD2 matching over 13 bases. CDR3 DNA: TGTGCCAGCAGCCCTCCAACGTCCACTAGCGGGAGGGCCCCCGATACGCAGTATTTT. Amino acid sequence: CASSPPTSTSGRAPDTQYF.